What follows are 14 T cell receptor beta chains derived from one specimen sequenced in a study of cytomegalovirus exposure and HLA in healthy donors. PCR primers comprised 60 Vbeta and 13 Jbeta primers. Assay: immunoSEQ multiplex PCR; the TCRdb copy retains only in-frame clones and omits some. The sample contains roughly 100,000 clones, 76% of which appear only once. Sequenced input: PBMCs. Receptor source: a woman between 18 and 29 years old in good health and CMV-seropositive.

The chain carries TRBV2 and TRBJ2-3, with 10 bases identical to TRBD1. V shed 6 bases and J 5 bases; nucleotides not matched to a gene: 11. Germline CDR1 is SNHLY and CDR2 is FYNNEI. CDR3 length: 16 residues. The CDR3 here is CASRGETGGVLDTQYF. For the CDR3, the DNA is TGTGCCAGCAGGGGGGAGACAGGGGGCGTCTTAGATACGCAGTATTTT.

This clone was seen more than once but under ten times. The chain recombines TRBV9 with TRBJ2-7; D unresolved. This CDR3 is 13 amino acids long. Trimming cost V 2 bases and J 5 bases, with 11 bases left between them. Germline CDR1 reads SGDLS; CDR2 reads YYNGEE. CDR3 bases: TGTGCCAGCAGCGTGAGGATCAGCGACGAGCAGTACTTC. Protein sequence: CASSVRISDEQYF.

The CDR3 is CASSQFLAGDTGELFF. In nucleotides, the CDR3 is TGTGCCAGCAGCCAATTCTTAGCGGGAGACACCGGGGAGCTGTTTTTT. This chain uses TRBV16 with TRBJ2-2; 9 bases align to TRBD2. The CDR3 spans 16 residues. CDR1 is KGHSY and CDR2 is FQNENV in the germline V gene. V lost 1 base, J lost 3 bases, and 3 bases stayed unmatched.

The rearrangement uses TRBV11-2 and TRBJ2-2; 8 positions match TRBD2. Germline CDR1 reads SGHAT; CDR2 reads FQNNGV. This CDR3 has 16 amino acids. V lost 3 bases, J lost 3 bases, and 6 bases stayed unmatched. The CDR3 spells CASSFGLAGYTGELFF. Written as DNA, the CDR3 is TGTGCCAGCAGCTTCGGGCTAGCGGGCTACACCGGGGAGCTGTTTTTT.

The chain links TRBV7-6 to TRBJ1-5, with 7 positions matching TRBD1. There are 16 residues in the CDR3. The germline V gene has CDR1 SGHVS and CDR2 FNYEAQ. V lost 5 bases and J lost 5; bases outside the gene matches: 12. DNA of the CDR3: TGTGCCAGCAGCCACCGGACAGGCCCTGGGGATCAGCCCCAGCATTTT. Translated: CASSHRTGPGDQPQHF.

There are a few counts of this clone. The rearrangement links TRBV5-1 to TRBJ1-4, with a possible D match to TRBD1 (5 bases). The CDR3 loop spans 15 amino acids. The germline V and J ends were trimmed by 0 bases and 5 bases, with 11 bases remaining between them. Germline lookup yields CDR1 SGHRS and CDR2 YFSETQ. CDR3 nucleotide sequence: TGCGCCAGCAGCTTGGAAACAGGCGCAAATGAAAAACTGTTTTTT. This codes for CASSLETGANEKLFF.

This sequence joins TRBV6-4 and TRBJ2-1; 8 bases line up with TRBD1. This CDR3 has 15 amino acids. Germline loops: CDR1 MRHNA, CDR2 SNTAGT. V shed 6 bases and J 1 base; nucleotides not matched to a gene: 5. The DNA of the CDR3 is TGTGCCAGCAGGAAGGACAGGGCTTCCTACAATGAGCAGTTCTTC. This gives the protein CASRKDRASYNEQFF.

The gene calls are TRBV4-1 and TRBJ2-7; 8 bases fit TRBD1. The length of the CDR3 is 15 residues. V dropped 3 bases and J dropped 7; count of bases not matched to a gene: 11. Germline CDR1 is MGHRA and CDR2 is YSYEKL. The CDR3 here is CASSHDRGGLSEQYF. CDR3 coding DNA: TGCGCCAGCAGCCACGACAGGGGTGGGCTGAGTGAGCAGTACTTC.

V and J are TRBV6-1 and TRBJ1-4; 9 positions match TRBD1. This CDR3 region has 16 residues. V was clipped by 2 bases and J by 7 bases; unmatched bases: 8. From germline, CDR1 is MNHNS and CDR2 SASEGT. The CDR3 nucleotides read TGTGCCAGCAGTGAAATTCCCGGGACAGGGTTTGAAAAACTGTTTTTT. Amino acids: CASSEIPGTGFEKLFF.

The chain links TRBV25-1 to TRBJ1-1; the D gene is possibly TRBD1 (5 bases). Germline CDR1 MGHDK, CDR2 SYGVNS. Deletions cut 2 bases from V and 0 bases from J, with 13 bases between. The CDR3 consists of 16 residues. The DNA for the CDR3 is TGTGCCAGCAGTGAAATTTCGGCAGGGATGAACACTGAAGCTTTCTTT. Translation: CASSEISAGMNTEAFF.

This clone was recorded a few times. The chain employs TRBV18 and TRBJ1-1, with a tentative D call TRBD1 (5 bases). Germline CDR1 reads KGHSH; CDR2 reads LQKENI. This CDR3 has 15 amino acids. V shed 4 bases and J shed 2 bases, with 14 bases lying between them. The CDR3 loop is CASSRVGGENTEAFF. As DNA, the CDR3 is TGTGCCAGCTCACGGGTGGGGGGGGAAAACACTGAAGCTTTCTTT.

This clone is a singleton in its sample. V and J are TRBV5-4 and TRBJ1-2, with 10 bases fitting TRBD1. Germline loops: CDR1 SGHNT, CDR2 YYREEE (reference sequence). V shed 4 bases and J 2 bases; nucleotides not matched to a gene: 2. The CDR3 has 14 amino acids. The CDR3 is CASSPGQGNYGYTF. Here the CDR3 DNA reads TGTGCCAGCAGCCCGGGACAGGGGAACTATGGCTACACCTTC.

The chain employs TRBV5-1 and TRBJ1-2, with D possibly being TRBD1 (6 bases). Looked up from germline, CDR1 is SGHRS and CDR2 is YFSETQ. The germline V and J ends were trimmed by 4 bases and 2 bases, with 24 bases remaining between them. This CDR3 has 18 amino acids. The CDR3 is CASSLGPSGQGFNYGYTF. The CDR3 nucleotides are TGCGCCAGCAGCCTAGGACCCTCGGGGCAGGGGTTCAACTATGGCTACACCTTC.

The CDR3 coding sequence is TGTGCCAGCAGTTCGGAGTACTTC. Amino acid sequence: CASSSEYF. This chain uses TRBV28 with TRBJ2-7; D uncertain. Per the germline V gene, CDR1 is MDHEN and CDR2 is SYDVKM. Trimming stripped 4 bases from V and 11 bases from J, with 3 bases between. This CDR3 has 8 amino acids.